The clone carrying this TCR beta chain was seen a few times. Its antigen remains unidentified. Looked up from germline, CDR1 is SGHNT and CDR2 is YYREEE (reference sequence). The CDR3 loop spans 15 amino acids. V dropped 4 bases and J dropped 5; count of bases not matched to a gene: 10. This entry is derived from a study of beta chain features in type 1 diabetes. Study observations and caveats: For type 1 diabetes patients, VDJ junctions showed fewer insertions and more deletions. The question left open here concerned HLA type influencing TCRB rearrangement. A moderate, significant TCRB CDR3 shortening appeared in type 1 diabetes across four CD4+ subsets.

All of the isolated RNA was reverse transcribed, so expressed TCRB transcripts were sequenced. Around 3.7 million reads was the average for naive, central memory and regulatory T cell samples. Profiling relied on immunoSEQ multiplex PCR, and the TCRdb table lists in-frame clones only, not all of them. The table shows about 740,000 clones, with roughly an eighth occurring only once. Input material: naive CD4+ T cells from blood. The TCR sequence derives from a man aged 18 to 30 with type 1 diabetes. The J gene is TRBJ1-2, the V gene TRBV5-4; 8 bases fit TRBD1. CDR3 nucleotides: TGTGCCAGCAGCGCAGACAGGGGCCCTCGGTATGGCTACACCTTC. Translating it yields CASSADRGPRYGYTF.